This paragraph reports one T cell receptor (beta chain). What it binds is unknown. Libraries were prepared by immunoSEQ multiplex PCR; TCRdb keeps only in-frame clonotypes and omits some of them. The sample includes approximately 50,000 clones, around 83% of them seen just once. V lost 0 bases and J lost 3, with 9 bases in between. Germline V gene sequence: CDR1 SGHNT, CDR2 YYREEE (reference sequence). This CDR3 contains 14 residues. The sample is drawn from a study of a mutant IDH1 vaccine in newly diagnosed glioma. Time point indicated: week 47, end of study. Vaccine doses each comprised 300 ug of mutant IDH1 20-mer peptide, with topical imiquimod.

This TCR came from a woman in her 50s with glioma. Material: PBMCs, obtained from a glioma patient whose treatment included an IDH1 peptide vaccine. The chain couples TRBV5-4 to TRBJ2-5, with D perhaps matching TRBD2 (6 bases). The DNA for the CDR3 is TGTGCCAGCAGCTTGGGCGGGAATAAAGAGACCCAGTACTTC. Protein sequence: CASSLGGNKETQYF.